These T cell receptor beta chains were read from a single sample in a study of control samples from healthy donors and cancer patients. Clones were sequenced by immunoSEQ multiplex PCR, and TCRdb holds only the in-frame ones, with some missing. The repertoire holds around 90,000 clones, with around four fifths as singletons. Material for sequencing was blood. The source of these receptors is a man aged 25 to 40 in good health. CDR3s include the opening cysteine and the closing phenylalanine or tryptophan. Some rows mark clone size as missing; the rest say once, few, many or name a class of expanded clone.

NA	TRBJ1-2	12	TRBV5-1	CASSLIPGGYTF
NA	TRBJ1-1	15	TRBV19	CASSLRTGADTEAFF
NA	TRBJ2-1	14	TRBV6-6	CASSYGAGSNEQFF
NA	TRBJ1-4	14	TRBV5-1	CASSPRSTNEKLFF
NA	TRBJ1-4	13	TRBV2	CASSEVRREKLFF
once	TRBJ2-1	14	TRBV11-1	CASSSGLADNEQFF
NA	TRBJ1-1	14	TRBV5-5	CASSSGQGFTEAFF
NA	TRBJ1-1	15	TRBV5-4	CASSLEGTKNTEAFF
NA	TRBJ2-5	14	TRBV29-1	CSVDAGGYQETQYF
NA	TRBJ1-2	15	TRBV5-6	CASSLGTGPYYGYTF
NA	TRBJ1-3	15	TRBV6-4	CASSDYRGSGNTIYF
NA	TRBJ1-4	14	TRBV7-8	CASSLSATNEKLFF
once	TRBJ1-1	12	TRBV19	CASSGFRNEAFF